This T cell receptor (beta chain) comes out of a study of persistence of HIV-infected CD4 T cells. Study-level points and caveats: The rare CMV-responding cells with HIV-1 proviruses were not separately TCR-sequenced.

The CDR3 loop spans 14 amino acids. V lost 5 bases and J 7 bases, leaving 18 bases between the germline ends. The germline V gene has CDR1 SGHTA and CDR2 FQGTGA. This was the immunoSEQ version 4 assay in survey mode. Sequencing used immunoSEQ multiplex PCR; TCRdb keeps in-frame clones, though not all of them. Among some 32,000 clones listed, roughly 80% were seen once. An overlapping HIV-1 Gag peptide pool stimulated these cells at 0.75 to 1 ug/peptide/mL. Sorted nonresponding memory CD4+ T cells were CD40L-negative, CD69-negative, CD45RO-high. Remarks on this clone: Its antigen is not identified.

The receptor comes from an adult woman with HIV who was CMV-seropositive. The gene calls are TRBV7-3 and TRBJ2-7; D might be TRBD1 (6 bases). Sequenced material: CD4+ T cells sorted from PBMCs after 18-hour stimulation, taken from a patient who received antiretroviral therapy. CDR3: CASSPQRGGVEQYF. CDR3 DNA sequence: TGTGCCAGCAGCCCCCAGAGAGGGGGAGTGGAGCAGTACTTC.